This section outlines one TCR beta chain sequence together with its context. Its binding antigen is unknown. Base qualities are missing; no much larger clone stands one base away. The record originates from a study of Ad26.COV2.S vaccination and SARS-CoV-2 variants (dated by TCRdb to about 2021). Notes on the research overall: Vaccine-arm donors came from COV1001, a multicentre, randomized, double-blind, placebo-controlled phase I-IIa trial of Ad26.COV2.S in healthy adults. Ad26.COV2.S was administered intramuscularly at 5 x 10^10 or 1 x 10^11 viral particles, either as a single shot or as two shots given 56 days apart. Sequencing of the TCRbeta repertoire served to evaluate the specificity and breadth of SARS-CoV-2-reactive T cell receptors following Ad26.COV2.S vaccination. A total of roughly 30 samples were included in the TCR-sequenced set, comprising some 20 Ad26.COV2.S vaccine recipients, 5 placebo recipients and 8 SARS-CoV-2 convalescent individuals. Trial participants were randomized into five groups of five: low-dose or high-dose Ad26.COV2.S given once or twice, or placebo on both occasions. Blinding of investigators to trial group allocation was maintained during experiments and outcome assessment. The research as a whole found: Non-spike TCR breadth was comparable between vaccine and placebo recipients, consistent with the vaccine containing only spike. After vaccination, spike-specific CD8+ and CD4+ T cell responses were reported to show substantial breadth. The study lacked the statistical power to compare responses across vaccine doses or regimens. Spike-specific TCR breadth was higher in Ad26.COV2.S recipients than in placebo recipients (P = 0.0014). The authors noted that total T cell responses may have been underestimated by the TCR breadth and depth analyses.

The CDR3 runs 13 residues from the cysteine to the phenylalanine. The kept DNA is CDR3 alone, 39 bases in frame from the first base. V ends up 4 bases short and J 6 bases short, with an unmatched junction base count of 4. Sequences LGHDT (CDR1) and YNNKEL (CDR2) are obtained from the germline V gene (reference sequence). TCRbeta CDR3 regions were sequenced with the immunoSEQ Assay. After extraction, genomic DNA underwent amplification by bias-controlled multiplex PCR, followed by high-throughput sequencing. Per the authors' processing: To quantify the absolute abundance of each unique TCRbeta CDR3 region, sequences were collapsed and filtered. T cell fraction was estimated by normalizing TCRbeta template counts to usable DNA, with usable DNA measured through amplification of reference genes found in all nucleated cells. Repertoire TCRs were annotated as SARS-CoV-2-specific by exact matching of V gene, CDR3 amino acid sequence and J gene to a known reactive TCR set. The reference SARS-CoV-2 TCR set was obtained from MIRA and was filtered for enrichment in COVID-19-positive ImmuneCODE repertoires, whereby public or cross-reactive TCRs were removed. Drawing on the MIRA antigens, annotated TCRs were analysed further at the level of specific ORF or position within ORF. Breadth was defined as annotated unique rearrangements over total unique productive rearrangements; depth was the summed frequency of those rearrangements. Two-sided Wilcoxon rank-sum tests were applied when comparing TCR breadth between groups. Sourced from immuneACCESS, this table was stored by TCRdb with only in-frame sequences that have V and J called. A share of the clones is absent; for the studies checked, an unresolved V gene accounts for under half, and the remainder has no known explanation. Clonal size and the V and J genes are those of that table, whereas D and trimming came from the DNA. The sample table holds roughly 400,000 clones, of which 80% to 95% were seen once. Clones ranked in the top ten supply more than 1.5% of the sample.

The treatment or condition label of this sample denotes: 19 received Ad26.COV2.S at low or high dose, single or two shots; 5 received placebo; per-sample allocation not given. For vaccine and placebo recipients, repertoires were sequenced using samples collected on day 63 after the first injection. Between 29 July and 7 August 2020, Cohort 1b enrolled about 27 adults aged 18-55 years at one site in Boston, USA. Ad26.COV2.S consisted of a replication-incompetent adenovirus type 26 vector by which a prefusion-stabilized SARS-CoV-2 spike protein from the original Wuhan strain was expressed. The clonotype originates from a person aged 18-65 years who received the Ad26.COV2.S COVID-19 vaccine or a placebo. The source was peripheral blood, collected in a trial of Ad26.COV2.S vaccine versus placebo. Recombination connected TRBV3-1 (or the pseudogene TRBV3-2) to TRBJ2-3, and 7 bases in between align with TRBD2. The CDR3 is CASSPGGGDTQYF. DNA sequence: TGTGCCAGCAGCCCTGGCGGGGGTGATACGCAGTATTTT.